This T cell receptor beta chain was found in a study of molecular identifiers for immune sequencing clone quantification. Trimming removed 0 bases at V and 4 bases at J, with 14 bases between. CDR1 GTSNPN and CDR2 SVGIG come from the germline V gene (reference sequence). The CDR3 length is 15 residues. TCRdb re-called the PCR reads through MiXCR, storing one row per CDR3 protein. The profile shows under 350,000 distinct CDR3 sequences, about 23% of them singletons. The genes are TRBV30 and TRBJ2-3, with D possibly TRBD1 on 5 matching bases. The sample comprised naive CD8+ T cells from blood, with Jurkat cell RNA spiked in. Subset here: FACS-sorted CD8+CD4-CCR7+CD45RA+ naive T cells. The source is a human donor in good health. Some libraries in this study had Jurkat cell RNA spiked in. The CDR3 protein is CAWSVGQGAADTQYF. The DNA of the CDR3 is TGTGCCTGGAGTGTAGGTCAGGGTGCCGCAGATACGCAGTATTTT.